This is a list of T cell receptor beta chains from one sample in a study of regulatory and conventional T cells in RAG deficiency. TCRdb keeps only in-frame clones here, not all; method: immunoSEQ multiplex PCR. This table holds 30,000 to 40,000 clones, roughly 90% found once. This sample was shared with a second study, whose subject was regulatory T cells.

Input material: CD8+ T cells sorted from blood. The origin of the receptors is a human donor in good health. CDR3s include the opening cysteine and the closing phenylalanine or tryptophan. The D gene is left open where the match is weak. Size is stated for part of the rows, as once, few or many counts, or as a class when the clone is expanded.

TGTGCCAGCAGTTACGGACAGGGGCCAGATACGCAGTATTTT CASSYGQGPDTQYF TRBV6-5 TRBD1 TRBJ2-3 NA
TGTGCCAGTAGTATTGGACAGGGATACGAGCAGTACTTC CASSIGQGYEQYF TRBV19 TRBD1 TRBJ2-7 NA
TGTGCCAGCAGAAAGGTCAGCAACACTGAAGCTTTCTTT CASRKVSNTEAFF TRBV2 NA TRBJ1-1 NA
TGTGCCAGCTCAGAGATTGAAGGGTCCTACGAGCAGTACTTC CASSEIEGSYEQYF TRBV18 NA TRBJ2-7 NA
TGTGCCAGCAGTTTGGCGGGGGGGCGGGCAGAGACCCAGTACTTC CASSLAGGRAETQYF TRBV27 TRBD2 TRBJ2-5 few
TGTGCCAGCAGCCAAGATCTATGGGGGGCGCGGAGAAACACCATATATTTT CASSQDLWGARRNTIYF TRBV14 NA TRBJ1-3 few
TGTGCCAGCAGGGCGTCAGGGGTTAGCTATGGCTACACCTTC CASRASGVSYGYTF TRBV6-5 NA TRBJ1-2 NA
TGTGCCAGTAGCACCGGGACTAGCTATCTCAATGAGCAGTTCTTC CASSTGTSYLNEQFF TRBV19 TRBD2 TRBJ2-1 NA
TGTGCCAGCAGTTACGGCATAACTAGCACAGATACGCAGTATTTT CASSYGITSTDTQYF TRBV6-5 NA TRBJ2-3 NA
TGTGCCAGCAGCTTCGTGCGGGAGGAGACCCAGTACTTC CASSFVREETQYF TRBV5-4 TRBD2 TRBJ2-5 NA
TGCGCCAGCAGCCAGACGACAGGGACGGGGGGCACTGAAGCTTTCTTT CASSQTTGTGGTEAFF TRBV4-1 TRBD1 TRBJ1-1 NA
TGTGCCAGCAGCATATCAGACTCCTACGAGCAGTACTTC CASSISDSYEQYF TRBV9 NA TRBJ2-7 once
TGTGCCAGCAGCGCCCAGGGATCGAACACCGGGGAGCTGTTTTTT CASSAQGSNTGELFF TRBV2 NA TRBJ2-2 NA